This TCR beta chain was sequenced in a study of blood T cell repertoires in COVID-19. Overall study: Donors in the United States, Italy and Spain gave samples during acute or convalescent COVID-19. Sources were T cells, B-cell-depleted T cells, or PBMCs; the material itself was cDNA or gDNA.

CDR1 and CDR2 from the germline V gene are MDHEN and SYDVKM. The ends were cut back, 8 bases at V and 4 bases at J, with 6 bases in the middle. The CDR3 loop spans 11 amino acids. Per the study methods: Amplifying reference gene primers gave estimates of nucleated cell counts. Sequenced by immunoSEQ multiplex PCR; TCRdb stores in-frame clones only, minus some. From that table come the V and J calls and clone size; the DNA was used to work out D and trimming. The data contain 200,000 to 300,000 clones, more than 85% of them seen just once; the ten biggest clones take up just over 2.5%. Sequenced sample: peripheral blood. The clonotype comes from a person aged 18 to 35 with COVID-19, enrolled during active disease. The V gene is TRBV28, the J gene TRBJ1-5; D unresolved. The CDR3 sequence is CASSGNQPQHF. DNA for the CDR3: TGTGCCAGCTCCGGGAATCAGCCCCAGCATTTT.